This TCR beta chain was observed in a study of T cell clones after liver transplantation. Overall study: A pre-transplant mixed lymphocyte reaction with TCRbeta sequencing defined graft-donor-reactive clones followed in post-transplant blood. Without induction therapy, subjects received standard immunosuppression until 12-24 months post-transplant. Study conclusions and caveats: These preliminary findings come from unstandardized post-transplant sampling times. Post-transplant, graft-donor-reactive CD4 TCRbeta sequences in blood dropped significantly in 5 of 8 subjects.

About this clone itself: No antigen is known for it.

Germline CDR1 MNHEY, CDR2 SVGAGI. Between the trimmed V and J ends, which lost 8 bases and 6 bases, there was a span of 16 bases. CDR3 length: 13 amino acids. Data came from immunoSEQ multiplex PCR; TCRdb stores just in-frame clones and leaves some out. The data contain more than 65,000 clones, more than 90% of them seen just once; the ten biggest clones take up 2% to 3%. The chain joins TRBV6-5 to TRBJ1-1, with TRBD1 as a possible D gene (5 bases). The sequence came from a human donor who received a liver transplant. The specimen was CD4+ T cells from blood, collected before liver transplant. The CDR3 loop is CASSTVRGSEAFF. CDR3 DNA: TGTGCCAGCTCAACCGTGCGGGGCTCTGAAGCTTTCTTT.